One and the same sample provided the 6 T cell receptor beta chains below, sequenced in a study of blood T cell repertoires in COVID-19. Libraries were prepared by immunoSEQ multiplex PCR; TCRdb keeps only in-frame clonotypes and omits some of them. The sample records about 260,000 clones, about nine tenths being singletons. Sequenced sample: PBMCs or T cells enriched from blood (not recorded which). Every receptor here comes from a woman aged 40 to 50 with acute COVID-19.

The J gene is TRBJ1-1, the V gene TRBV29-1; the match to TRBD1 covers 7 bases. Germline loops: CDR1 SQVTM, CDR2 ANQGSEA. There are 15 residues in the CDR3. V dropped 8 bases and J dropped 1; count of bases not matched to a gene: 13. This CDR3 reads CSLASPDRSNTEAFF. In nucleotides, the CDR3 is TGCAGCTTAGCATCCCCGGACAGGTCGAACACTGAAGCTTTCTTT. Supplemented by reference TRBV29-1 and TRBJ1-1, the full variable domain reads SAVISQKPSRDICQRGTSLTIQCQVDSQVTMMFWYRQQPGQSLTLIATANQGSEATYESGFVIDKFPISRPNLTFSTLTVSNMSPEDSSIYLCSLASPDRSNTEAFFGQGTRLTVV.

The J gene is TRBJ2-1, the V gene TRBV7-6; 10 bases line up with TRBD2. Per germline, CDR1 SGHVS and CDR2 FNYEAQ. J lost 2 bases, V lost 4 bases, and 8 bases had no gene match. This CDR3 spans 17 amino acids. CDR3 loop: CASSSKIAGGTYNEQFF. The CDR3 coding sequence is TGTGCCAGCAGCTCCAAAATAGCGGGAGGAACCTACAATGAGCAGTTCTTC.

The rearrangement joins TRBV23-1 to TRBJ2-7; D is uncertain. TRBV23-1 is an ORF, with its function uncertain. The CDR3 is 16 residues long. Trimming took off 2 bases at V and 2 bases at J, with 16 bases between the two ends. The CDR3 DNA sequence: TGCGCCAGCAGTCAACCCCCCAGGTTGACCGCCTACGAGCAGTACTTC. Protein: CASSQPPRLTAYEQYF.

The rearrangement joins TRBV28 to TRBJ2-7; 11 nucleotides line up with TRBD1. Germline V CDR1 and CDR2: MDHEN, SYDVKM. Trimming removed 7 bases from V and 6 bases from J; junction bases left unmatched: 11. CDR3 length: 15 amino acids. The CDR3: CASKFQGQGGLEQYF. The CDR3 DNA is TGTGCCAGCAAATTCCAGGGACAGGGGGGTCTCGAGCAGTACTTC.

This clone showed up just once. The genes are TRBV29-1 and TRBJ2-7; tentative D call: TRBD2 (5 bases). The CDR3 runs to 15 residues. Germline lookup yields CDR1 SQVTM and CDR2 ANQGSEA. The V and J ends lost 4 bases and 6 bases respectively, with 22 bases between them. CDR3 nucleotides: TGCAGCGTTGGTTCTCGTTTAAGGGTAGAGGGCGAGCAGTACTTC. Translating it yields CSVGSRLRVEGEQYF.

The CDR3 nucleotides are TGTGCCAGCAGCGTAGCCCCAGGGACAGTGTACAATGAGCAGTTCTTC. It translates to CASSVAPGTVYNEQFF. The chain has TRBV9 and TRBJ2-1, with TRBD1 matching 7 bases. Trimming cost V 0 bases and J 4 bases; bases outside gene matches: 7. This CDR3 is 16 amino acids long. CDR1 is SGDLS and CDR2 is YYNGEE in the germline V gene.